One and the same sample provided the 13 T cell receptor beta chains below, sequenced in a study of T-cell reconstitution after alpha-beta-depleted transplantation in children. Unique molecular identifiers tagged the TCRbeta library. TCRdb re-analysed the PCR reads in MiXCR, keeping a single row per CDR3 protein. The sample has about 460,000 distinct CDR3 sequences, about an eighth seen once. The sequences come from PBMCs, mostly from graft donor cells, collected 180 days after TCRalphabeta/CD19-depleted stem cell transplant. The receptor set was obtained from a female patient aged 2-15 years who had a stem cell transplant for aplastic anemia, so the T cells may come from the graft donor.

This clonotype turned up a few times. The genes are TRBV21-1 and TRBJ1-2; the D call in the table, TRBD1, was not verified against the DNA. TRBV21-1 is annotated as a pseudogene. This CDR3 has 16 residues. The CDR3 is CASSKCGGLSNYGYTF. The CDR3 region has the DNA TGTGCCAGCAGCAAATGTGGGGGATTATCTAACTATGGCTACACCTTC.

This clonotype was observed a few times. V usage is TRBV14 and J usage is TRBJ1-4; a weak D match, TRBD1 (5 bases). From germline, CDR1 is SGHDN and CDR2 FVKESK. With 2 bases removed from V and 3 bases from J, the gap between germline ends came to 19 bases. The CDR3 totals 18 residues. In DNA form, the CDR3 reads TGTGCCAGCAGCCAACCCCCGGGACCCAGGAAGGCTAATGAAAAACTGTTTTTT. Its translation is CASSQPPGPRKANEKLFF.

V is TRBV7-9 and J is TRBJ1-1; no clear D gene. Trimming pared 2 bases from V and 1 base from J, leaving 8 bases between. The CDR3 totals 14 residues. Germline V gives CDR1 SEHNR, CDR2 FQNEAQ (reference sequence). The CDR3 region has the DNA TGTGCCAGCAGCTTACACCGTTCGAACACTGAAGCTTTCTTT. It translates to CASSLHRSNTEAFF. The whole variable domain, remainder taken from reference TRBV7-9 and TRBJ1-1, is DTGVSQNPRHKITKRGQNVTFRCDPISEHNRLYWYRQTLGQGPEFLTYFQNEAQLEKSRLLSDRFSAERPKGSFSTLEIQRTEQGDSAMYLCASSLHRSNTEAFFGQGTRLTVV.

A remark on this clonotype: This sequence may be a read error, since a much larger clone differs from it by one base. The chain couples TRBV27 to TRBJ2-7, with 9 bases fitting TRBD2. CDR1 and CDR2 (germline): MNHEY, SMNVEV (reference sequence). CDR3 length: 14 residues. The CDR3 sequence is CSSRRGRGTYEQYV. The DNA for the CDR3 is TGTTCCAGCAGACGCGGGAGGGGTACCTACGAGCAGTACGTC.

The chain employs TRBV20-1 and TRBJ2-1; TRBD2 matches at 13 bases. In germline, CDR1 is DFQATT, CDR2 SNEGSKA (reference sequence). The V gene end was trimmed by 5 bases and the J gene end by 8 bases; junction bases not matched to a gene: 6. This CDR3 is built from 14 residues. This CDR3 reads CSAPGLAGLDEQFF. CDR3 DNA: TGCAGTGCTCCGGGACTAGCGGGACTAGATGAGCAGTTCTTC.

This clonotype was found once. The chain links TRBV28 to TRBJ2-3, with a tentative D call TRBD2 (6 bases). The CDR3 totals 15 residues. Germline V lookup: CDR1 MDHEN, CDR2 SYDVKM. Trimming pared 2 bases from V and 5 bases from J, leaving 14 bases between. The CDR3 nucleotides are TGTGCCAGCAGTTTACCCACTGGACTACTAGATACGCAGTATTTT. Its translation is CASSLPTGLLDTQYF.

V usage is TRBV24-1 and J usage is TRBJ2-5, with D possibly TRBD2 on 7 matching bases. The CDR3 runs to 18 residues. Trimming pared 2 bases from V and 1 base from J, leaving 19 bases between. CDR1 KGHDR and CDR2 SFDVKD come from the germline V gene. The CDR3 bases are TGTGCCACCAGTGATTCTGGGGGTGGGGGGGGCCCCCAAGAGACCCAGTACTTC. This translates into CATSDSGGGGGPQETQYF.

V usage is TRBV6-2 or TRBV6-3 and J usage is TRBJ2-7, with unresolved D. V dropped 7 bases and J dropped 6 bases, with 16 bases sitting between them. Germline V gene data show CDR1 as MNHEY and CDR2 as SVGEGT. The CDR3 is 13 amino acids. The DNA of the CDR3 is TGTGCCAGCACTATCGGCCCCTCGCGCGAGCAGTACTTC. Encoded protein: CASTIGPSREQYF.

The CDR3 sequence: CASSESGRSVIEQYV. The CDR3 DNA is TGTGCCAGCAGCGAAAGCGGGAGATCGGTTATCGAGCAGTACGTC. This chain connects TRBV6-2 or TRBV6-3 to TRBJ2-7; 8 bases are a match to TRBD2. J was trimmed by 6 bases and V by 6 bases; bases with no gene match: 13. CDR3 size: 15 residues. Germline V gene data show CDR1 as MNHEY and CDR2 as SVGEGT.

This clonotype has more than one count but fewer than ten. The CDR3 DNA reads TGTGCCAGCAGTACGACAACGGGCAATCAGCCCCAGCATTTT. This codes for CASSTTTGNQPQHF. The genes are TRBV12-3 or TRBV12-4 and TRBJ1-5; D unclear. With 5 bases removed from V and 2 bases from J, the gap between germline ends came to 10 bases. The CDR3 spans 14 residues.

The V gene is TRBV4-3, the J gene TRBJ1-2; D is unresolved. V was cut by 1 base and J by 4 bases, with 10 bases left in between. The length of the CDR3 is 14 residues. The germline gives CDR1 LGHNA, CDR2 YSLEER. The CDR3 loop reads CASSQVRPGYGYTF. As DNA, the CDR3 is TGCGCCAGCAGCCAAGTAAGGCCAGGCTATGGCTACACCTTC.

The sample holds many counts of this clonotype. The CDR3 sequence is CASSLGRRNTEAFF. DNA for the CDR3: TGTGCCAGCAGTTTAGGCAGGAGAAACACTGAAGCTTTCTTT. V usage is TRBV12-3 or TRBV12-4 and J usage is TRBJ1-1, with D unclear. V lost 1 base and J lost 2, with 8 bases in between. The CDR3 is made up of 14 amino acids.

The chain carries TRBV7-8 and TRBJ2-7; maybe TRBD1 (6 bases). This CDR3 is built from 15 residues. V was trimmed by 2 bases and J by 3 bases, leaving 14 bases between them. Germline CDR1 reads SGHVS; CDR2 reads FQNEAQ. The chain's CDR3 is CASSLSLAGDYEQYV. The CDR3 region has the DNA TGTGCCAGCAGCTTATCTTTGGCAGGGGACTACGAGCAGTACGTC.